A few counts support the clone carrying this T cell receptor (beta chain). The antigen remains undetermined. The CDR3 sequence is 12 residues long. Germline V gene data show CDR1 as MNHNY and CDR2 as SVGAGI (reference sequence). Deletions cut 2 bases from V and 5 bases from J, with 4 bases between. The sample originates from a study of PD-1 blockade in classical Hodgkin lymphoma. Study results and limitations: Why the repertoires differ is still unclear, perhaps disease activity or prior therapy. Newly diagnosed patients were said to have less baseline TCR diversity than healthy donors did.

Clones were read by immunoSEQ multiplex PCR, and TCRdb kept only the in-frame ones, dropping some. The sample holds tens of thousands of clones, approximately 93% seen once. Time point indicated: newly diagnosed, previously untreated cHL patient sample. Peripheral samples used as comparators were newly diagnosed, untreated classical Hodgkin lymphoma PBMCs. The chain is built from TRBV6-6 and TRBJ1-5; D not certain. Sequencing input: peripheral blood mononuclear cells (PBMCs). This receptor was obtained from a human donor with classical Hodgkin lymphoma. The chain's CDR3 is CASSYPYQPQHF. CDR3 nucleotide sequence: TGTGCCAGCAGTTACCCCTATCAGCCCCAGCATTTT.